These 24 T cell receptor beta chains share one sample of origin, sequenced in a study of shared clonotypes between healthy human individuals. Using immunoSEQ multiplex PCR, the repertoire was profiled, and TCRdb retains in-frame clones only, with some absent. In the table there are over 300,000 clones, 80% to 90% of which are singletons. The material sequenced was memory CD8+ T cells sorted from blood. Subset reported: CD45RO+ cells pooled with CCR7-negative TemRA cells. The receptors were gathered from a man between 18 and 29 years old in good health.

The chain is built from TRBV4-1 and TRBJ2-5, with D perhaps assigned TRBD1 or TRBD2 (5 bases each). The CDR3 covers 13 residues. V was shortened by 1 base and J by 4 bases, with 7 bases between the two germline ends. Germline V gives CDR1 MGHRA, CDR2 YSYEKL. CDR3 DNA sequence: TGCGCCAGCAGCCAAGCTGGGGGAGAGACCCAGTACTTC. This gives the protein CASSQAGGETQYF.

The genes are TRBV7-9 and TRBJ1-1; D may be TRBD1 (6 bases). V was cut by 5 bases and J by 1 base, with 14 bases left in between. Germline CDR1 and CDR2: SEHNR and FQNEAQ (reference sequence). The CDR3 loop spans 15 amino acids. The CDR3, as DNA: TGTGCCAGCAGCCCGATTACAGGGCCGAACACTGAAGCTTTCTTT. This codes for CASSPITGPNTEAFF.

The chain combines TRBV15 with TRBJ2-7; the match to TRBD1 covers 7 bases. Trimming took 0 bases from V and 2 from J; bases not matched to a gene: 4. CDR3 size: 15 residues. CDR1 is LNHNV, CDR2 YYDKDF, per germline (reference sequence). The CDR3 DNA sequence: TGTGCCACCAGCAGAGAGTTGGACAGGACCTACGAGCAGTACTTC. Translating gives CATSRELDRTYEQYF.

The chain couples TRBV9 to TRBJ2-1; 9 bases are a match to TRBD2. Per the germline V gene, CDR1 is SGDLS and CDR2 is YYNGEE. The ends lost 6 bases at V and 1 base at J; junction bases unmatched: 5. The CDR3 runs 15 residues. The CDR3 sequence is CASNAGGLSYNEQFF. The DNA of the CDR3 is TGTGCCAGCAACGCGGGGGGGCTTTCCTACAATGAGCAGTTCTTC. The entire variable domain, with the rest obtained from reference TRBV9 and TRBJ2-1, is as follows: DSGVTQTPKHLITATGQRVTLRCSPRSGDLSVYWYQQSLDQGLQFLIQYYNGEERAKGNILERFSAQQFPDLHSELNLSSLELGDSALYFCASNAGGLSYNEQFFGPGTRLTVL.

The rearrangement uses TRBV11-2 and TRBJ2-7, with 10 bases lining up with TRBD2. Losses at the gene ends were 0 bases for V and 5 bases for J; bases not matched to a gene: 13. This CDR3 is built from 18 residues. From germline, CDR1 is SGHAT and CDR2 FQNNGV. Here the CDR3 DNA reads TGTGCCAGCAGCTTAGATCATGAAGGAGCGGGAGGGTTGAACGAGCAGTACTTC. Its translation is CASSLDHEGAGGLNEQYF.

The CDR3 loop is CASSFGADTQYF. Written as DNA, the CDR3 is TGTGCCAGCAGCTTCGGGGCAGATACGCAGTATTTT. This chain uses TRBV11-2 with TRBJ2-3, with D tentatively TRBD2 (5 bases). The germline V gene has CDR1 SGHAT and CDR2 FQNNGV. Deletions cut 3 bases from V and 4 bases from J, with 5 bases between. The CDR3 covers 12 residues.

This rearrangement joins TRBV6-1 to TRBJ1-2; D is unclear. Trimming shortened V by 2 bases and J by 3 bases, and 19 bases separated the two germline ends. CDR3 length: 17 amino acids. Germline CDR1 reads MNHNS; CDR2 reads SASEGT. In DNA, the CDR3 is TGTGCCAGCAGTGAAACCTTCTTACCCTTTTGGGACTATGGCTACACCTTC. Protein product: CASSETFLPFWDYGYTF.

The CDR3 reads CASSFSRPNYEQYF. The DNA for the CDR3 is TGTGCCAGCAGTTTCAGCAGACCGAACTACGAGCAGTACTTC. The gene calls are TRBV28 and TRBJ2-7, with D unresolved. The CDR3 runs 14 residues. Trimming removed 3 bases from V and 3 bases from J, with 12 bases in between. Germline assignment: CDR1 MDHEN and CDR2 SYDVKM.

J is TRBJ2-6 and V is TRBV10-2; the D gene is possibly TRBD1 (5 bases). Germline loops: CDR1 WSHSY, CDR2 SAAADI. Trimming shortened V by 6 bases and J by 4 bases, and 13 bases separated the two germline ends. The CDR3 consists of 15 residues. The CDR3 loop is CASREQGLGANVLTF. In nucleotides, the CDR3 is TGCGCCAGCAGGGAGCAGGGCTTGGGGGCCAACGTCCTGACTTTC.

The chain has TRBV6-6 and TRBJ2-7, with TRBD2 matching over 7 bases. V was pared by 2 bases and J by 3 bases, with 4 bases of the junction left unmatched. Germline V gives CDR1 MNHNY, CDR2 SVGAGI (reference sequence). CDR3 length: 14 amino acids. CDR3 DNA: TGTGCCAGCAGTTACGGGGGGGAGAACTACGAGCAGTACTTC. It specifies CASSYGGENYEQYF.

The chain employs TRBV7-9 and TRBJ2-7; unclear D gene. The V gene's germline CDR1 is SEHNR and CDR2 FQNEAQ (reference sequence). The length of the CDR3 is 13 residues. V was trimmed by 0 bases and J by 1 base, leaving 4 bases between them. CDR3 loop: CASSLATSYEQYF. The CDR3 bases are TGTGCCAGCAGCTTAGCGACATCCTACGAGCAGTACTTC.

This sequence joins TRBV2 and TRBJ2-5; weak D call: TRBD2 (6 bases). CDR1 is SNHLY and CDR2 is FYNNEI in the germline V gene. With 6 bases removed from V and 5 bases from J, the gap between germline ends came to 19 bases. This CDR3 is 15 amino acids long. CDR3 region: CASRDQRRVGETQYF. The CDR3 DNA sequence: TGTGCCAGCAGAGACCAAAGGAGGGTCGGGGAGACCCAGTACTTC. Using reference TRBV2 and TRBJ2-5 for the parts outside the CDR3, the full variable domain is EPEVTQTPSHQVTQMGQEVILRCVPISNHLYFYWYRQILGQKVEFLVSFYNNEISEKSEIFDDQFSVERPDGSNFTLKIRSTKLEDSAMYFCASRDQRRVGETQYFGPGTRLLVL.

The genes are TRBV5-1 and TRBJ1-2; D gene uncertain. V dropped 1 base and J dropped 5 bases, with 12 bases sitting between them. Germline V gene lookup returns CDR1 SGHRS and CDR2 YFSETQ. The CDR3 contains 14 residues. The CDR3 spells CASSLNGDNYGYTF. The CDR3 DNA sequence: TGCGCCAGCAGCTTGAACGGGGATAATTATGGCTACACCTTC.

This chain connects TRBV7-9 to TRBJ1-2; no clear D. Trimming took 1 base from V and 3 from J, leaving 9 bases between them. The CDR3 totals 14 residues. CDR1 and CDR2 from the germline V gene are SEHNR and FQNEAQ (reference sequence). The CDR3 DNA reads TGTGCCAGCAGCTTAGGGACGGCAGACTATGGCTACACCTTC. Translating it yields CASSLGTADYGYTF.

The V and J genes are TRBV5-1 and TRBJ2-7; D ambiguous. The V end was cut by 1 base, the J end by 7 bases, with 6 bases between. Germline-derived CDR1 and CDR2 are SGHRS and YFSETQ. This CDR3 region has 11 residues. The CDR3, as DNA: TGCGCCAGCAGCTTGTGGGGTGAGCAGTACTTC. Translating it yields CASSLWGEQYF.

The rearrangement joins TRBV7-6 to TRBJ2-3; 8 bases are shared with TRBD2. Trimming removed 4 bases from V and 4 bases from J; junction bases left unmatched: 13. Germline V gene sequence: CDR1 SGHVS, CDR2 FNYEAQ. This CDR3 is 17 amino acids long. The CDR3 DNA sequence: TGTGCCAGCAGCTCGTTACTGGGCGGGGGGAACCCAGATACGCAGTATTTT. The encoded protein is CASSSLLGGGNPDTQYF.

The rearrangement uses TRBV2 and TRBJ2-7; D assignment may be TRBD1 or TRBD2 (5 bases each). Germline values: CDR1 SNHLY, CDR2 FYNNEI. This CDR3 is 14 amino acids long. V was shortened by 3 bases and J by 1 base, with 10 bases between the two germline ends. The CDR3 DNA reads as TGTGCCAGCAGTGATTGGGACCAGTCCTACGAGCAGTACTTC. Its translation: CASSDWDQSYEQYF.

This clone was detected once. The V and J genes are TRBV9 and TRBJ2-5, with a tentative D call TRBD1 (6 bases). The CDR3 length is 16 residues. The V gene lost 1 base and the J gene lost 2 bases, with 15 bases spanning the gap. Germline values: CDR1 SGDLS, CDR2 YYNGEE. CDR3 nucleotide sequence: TGTGCCAGCAGCGTAAGGGGCCTAAGGGGGCAAGAGACCCAGTACTTC. It yields the protein CASSVRGLRGQETQYF. Variable domain in full (rest from reference TRBV9 and TRBJ2-5): DSGVTQTPKHLITATGQRVTLRCSPRSGDLSVYWYQQSLDQGLQFLIQYYNGEERAKGNILERFSAQQFPDLHSELNLSSLELGDSALYFCASSVRGLRGQETQYFGPGTRLLVL.

This clone was seen many times. The chain links TRBV2 to TRBJ2-7; the D call may be TRBD1 or TRBD2 (6 bases each). V dropped 0 bases and J dropped 3 bases, with 12 bases sitting between them. CDR1 is SNHLY and CDR2 is FYNNEI in the germline V gene. The CDR3 covers 15 residues. The CDR3, as DNA: TGTGCCAGCAGTGAAGCGTCGGGGGCTCGCTACGAGCAGTACTTC. Amino acids: CASSEASGARYEQYF.

The chain uses TRBV28 and TRBJ2-2; 7 positions agree with TRBD2. The germline V gene encodes CDR1 MDHEN and CDR2 SYDVKM. The CDR3 consists of 15 residues. Unmatched junction bases numbered 5, after V lost 3 bases and J lost 4 bases. CDR3 nucleotide sequence: TGTGCCAGCAGTTTGAGCGGGGTAACCACCGGGGAGCTGTTTTTT. This codes for CASSLSGVTTGELFF.

This chain joins TRBV4-1 and TRBJ2-7, with 13 bases fitting TRBD2. Germline V gene sequence: CDR1 MGHRA, CDR2 YSYEKL. The CDR3 runs 14 residues. J lost 5 bases, V lost 4 bases, and 2 bases had no gene match. DNA of the CDR3: TGCGCCAGCAGCCGCGGACTAGCGGGAGACGAGCAGTACTTC. This encodes CASSRGLAGDEQYF.

The J gene is TRBJ2-7, the V gene TRBV6-6; D not resolved. CDR1 MNHNY and CDR2 SVGAGI come from the germline V gene (reference sequence). This CDR3 spans 16 amino acids. Trimming took off 4 bases at V and 0 bases at J, with 16 bases between the two ends. CDR3 DNA sequence: TGTGCCAGCAGTTCCCTCTGGCGGACCCCCTCCTACGAGCAGTACTTC. It specifies CASSSLWRTPSYEQYF.

The chain employs TRBV13 and TRBJ2-1; TRBD2 agrees at 7 bases. The CDR3 is made up of 13 amino acids. V trimming: 0 bases; J trimming: 7 bases; junction bases outside the gene matches: 0. Germline V lookup: CDR1 PRHDT, CDR2 FYEKMQ (reference sequence). CDR3 loop: CASSLGLANEQFF. CDR3 in DNA: TGTGCCAGCAGCTTAGGACTAGCGAATGAGCAGTTCTTC. The full variable domain, with the rest looked up from reference TRBV13 and TRBJ2-1, is AAGVIQSPRHLIKEKRETATLKCYPIPRHDTVYWYQQGPGQDPQFLISFYEKMQSDKGSIPDRFSAQQFSDYHSELNMSSLELGDSALYFCASSLGLANEQFFGPGTRLTVL.

J is TRBJ2-7 and V is TRBV4-1; D uncertain. CDR3 length equals 13 residues. Germline CDR1 reads MGHRA; CDR2 reads YSYEKL. Trimming took 4 bases from V and 2 from J, leaving 9 bases between them. The CDR3 DNA follows: TGCGCCAGCAGCCCGGGCCCAGCCTACGAGCAGTACTTC. It yields the protein CASSPGPAYEQYF.